These T cell receptor beta chains were read from a single sample in a study of blood T cell repertoires in COVID-19. Generated by immunoSEQ multiplex PCR, the TCRdb table keeps only in-frame clones and is missing some. The sample records more than 300,000 clones, around nine tenths being singletons. Sequencing was done on a sample of peripheral blood. The receptors shown here come from a woman in her seventies with COVID-19, enrolled during active disease. Both conserved end residues are trimmed from each CDR3. The order of the fields is J gene, V gene, CDR3 protein.

>TRBJ2-7|TRBV19
ATTPQGTHEQY
>TRBJ1-2|TRBV6-5
ASSPAGGEGYT
>TRBJ1-4|TRBV18
ASSPRIFSGATNEKLF
>TRBJ1-1|TRBV19
ASTLRGGNTEAF
>TRBJ1-1|TRBV6-5
ASSYSTGGWAAF
>TRBJ1-1|TRBV5-6
ASSLPPNTEAF
>TRBJ1-2|TRBV15
ATRRVAGAGYT
>TRBJ1-5|TRBV18
ASSPRQGPDQPQH
>TRBJ1-2|TRBV19
ASSIAGAGDRGYT
>TRBJ2-3|TRBV27
ASSLLAGDTQY
>TRBJ2-7|TRBV6-5
ASTEQGGSYEQY
>TRBJ2-7|TRBV19
ASSSTGYEQY
>TRBJ1-3|TRBV5-6
ASSPMFLQGRAGNTIY
>TRBJ2-5|TRBV6-5
ASNLGQGYLETQY
>TRBJ2-5|TRBV3-1/TRBV3-2
ASSPAGGGRAPQY
>TRBJ2-7|TRBV9
ASSTSGGAGGYEQY
>TRBJ1-1|TRBV30
AWSVGGMNTEAF
>TRBJ1-2|TRBV29-1
SVENRGNYGYT
>TRBJ1-2|TRBV30
AWSPGDGGKYGYT
>TRBJ1-1|TRBV7-2
ASSSWTHPRGEAF
>TRBJ1-5|TRBV6-2/TRBV6-3
ASSRAGRFNQPQH
>TRBJ2-5|TRBV6-2/TRBV6-3
ASSHGDRALGETQY
>TRBJ2-5|TRBV4-1
ASSQEGGRGETQY
>TRBJ1-1|TRBV4-1
ASRGPGTGGASTEAF